Listed below are T cell receptor beta chains from one sample, sequenced in a study of T cells in Graves' hyperthyroidism and ophthalmopathy. TCRdb independently ran MiXCR on the multiplex PCR reads; one entry per CDR3 protein. The table lists a few hundred thousand distinct CDR3 sequences, about half of them singletons, with 8.2% in the top ten. Sequencing used peripheral blood or thyroid tissue (not recorded which). The receptors here all came from a woman younger than 30 with Graves' hyperthyroidism. CDR3s leave out the opening cysteine and the closing phenylalanine or tryptophan.

TRBV5-1 | ASSLVGLSGYT
TRBV2 | ASRLAGGGAYYGYT
TRBV12-3/TRBV12-4 | ASSLQRGGTQY
TRBV7-2 | ASSPYREGTEAF
TRBV19 | ASSVGVEAF
TRBV7-9 | ASSPFRESGEQY
TRBV20-1 | SARKDTSYEQY
TRBV7-2 | ASSLGQSSGPQY
TRBV10-3 | AISGAGIGTEAF
TRBV10-3 | AIKRGRANTGELF
TRBV6-1 | ASSHNQGGSQPQH
TRBV24-1 | ATSMGPSSYNEQF
TRBV5-1 | ASSSGQGTEAF
TRBV7-9 | ASSPRVEANYGYT
TRBV24-1 | ATSSLTGRQPQH
TRBV7-2 | ASSLVLT
TRBV19 | ASSTQGTLNSNQPQH
TRBV6-5 | ASSLDRGGNSPLH
TRBV3-1 | ASSRDAFYLYGYT
TRBV10-3 | ATNSGNTIY
TRBV7-9 | ASSVAGDYYEQY
TRBV20-1 | SASTTDRVQSEQY
TRBV29-1 | SVRDSTDTQY